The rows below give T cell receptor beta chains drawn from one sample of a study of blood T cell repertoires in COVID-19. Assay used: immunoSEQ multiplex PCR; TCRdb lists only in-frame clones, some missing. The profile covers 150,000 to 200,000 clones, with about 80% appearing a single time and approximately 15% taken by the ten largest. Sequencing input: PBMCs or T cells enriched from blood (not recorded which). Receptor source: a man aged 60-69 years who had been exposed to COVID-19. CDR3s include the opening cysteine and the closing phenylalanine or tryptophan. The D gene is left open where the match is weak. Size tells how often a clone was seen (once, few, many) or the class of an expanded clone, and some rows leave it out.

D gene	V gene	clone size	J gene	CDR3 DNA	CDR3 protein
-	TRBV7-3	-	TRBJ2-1	TGTGCCAGCAGCCAAGCCGGCGGAAGCTCCTACAATGAGCAGTTCTTC	CASSQAGGSSYNEQFF
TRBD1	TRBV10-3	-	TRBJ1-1	TGTGCCATCAGTGAGTCACGAGGACAGGCTGAAGCTTTCTTT	CAISESRGQAEAFF
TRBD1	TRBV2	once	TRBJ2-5	TGTGCCGCGACAGGGGAAGAGACCCAGTACTTC	CAATGEETQYF
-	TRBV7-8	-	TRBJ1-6	TGTGCCAGCAGCTTAGACTTGGACGGGGGGTTTTATAATTCACCCCTCCACTTT	CASSLDLDGGFYNSPLHF
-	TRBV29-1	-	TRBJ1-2	TGCAGCGTTGAGTGGGGGCGCGGCTATGGCTACACCTTC	CSVEWGRGYGYTF
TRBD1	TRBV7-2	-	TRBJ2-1	TGTGCCAGCAGCTTAGCGTTCGGGACAGACAATGAGCAGTTCTTC	CASSLAFGTDNEQFF
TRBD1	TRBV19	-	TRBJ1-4	TGTGCCAGTAGTGAAGACAGGGGTGAAATTGAAAAACTGTTTTTT	CASSEDRGEIEKLFF
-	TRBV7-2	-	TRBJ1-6	TGTGCCAGCAGCCGCGGGGGCAGGACTGAAAATTCACCCCTCCACTTT	CASSRGGRTENSPLHF
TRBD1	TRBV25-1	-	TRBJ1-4	TGTGCCAGCTCGAGGACAGGGACAAATGAAAAACTGTTTTTT	CASSRTGTNEKLFF
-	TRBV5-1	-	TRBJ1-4	TGCGCCAGCAGCTTGCAGGGGTGGGCTAATGAAAAACTGTTTTTT	CASSLQGWANEKLFF
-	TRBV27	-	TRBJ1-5	TGTGCCAGCAGTCTGGCAGGGTATAGCAATCAGCCCCAGCATTTT	CASSLAGYSNQPQHF
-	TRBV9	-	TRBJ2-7	TGTGCCAGCAGCGTAGGGATCGGGACCTACGAGCAGTACTTC	CASSVGIGTYEQYF
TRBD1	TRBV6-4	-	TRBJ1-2	TGTGCCAGCAGACCGACAGGGGAAGCTAACTATGGCTACACCTTC	CASRPTGEANYGYTF
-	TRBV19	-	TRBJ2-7	TGTGCCAGTAGTATAGGACTAGGCTACGAGCAGTACTTC	CASSIGLGYEQYF
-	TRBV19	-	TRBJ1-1	TGTGCCAGTAGTCATTTAACAGGGAACACTGAAGCTTTCTTT	CASSHLTGNTEAFF
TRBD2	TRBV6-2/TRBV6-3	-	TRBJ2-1	TGTGCCAGCAGTTACCCTCTAGCGGGAACTCGTAATGAGCAGTTCTTC	CASSYPLAGTRNEQFF
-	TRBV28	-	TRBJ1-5	TGTGCCAGCAATTCTCTCCAGCCCCAGCATTTT	CASNSLQPQHF
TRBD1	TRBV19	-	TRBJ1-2	TGTGCCAGTAGTATAACCGGGACAGGACGGAACCCTGAAATCACCTTC	CASSITGTGRNPEITF
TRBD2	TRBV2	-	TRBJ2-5	TGTGCCAGCAGTGAATCTAGCGGGATGGGGGAGACCCAGTACTTC	CASSESSGMGETQYF
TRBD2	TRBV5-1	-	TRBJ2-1	TGCGCCAGCAGCGCTGGGCTAGCGGGTACCTACAATGAGCAGTTCTTC	CASSAGLAGTYNEQFF
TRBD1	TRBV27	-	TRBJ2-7	TGTGCCAGCAGTCTGTCGGGACAGGGTTTGTACGAGCAGTACTTC	CASSLSGQGLYEQYF
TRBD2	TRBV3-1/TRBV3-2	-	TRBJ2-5	TGTGCCAGCAGCCTTAGCGGGATGGGAGAGACCCAGTACTTC	CASSLSGMGETQYF
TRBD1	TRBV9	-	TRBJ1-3	TGTGCCAGCAGCGCGGGACAGGAGTACGGAAACACCATATATTTT	CASSAGQEYGNTIYF
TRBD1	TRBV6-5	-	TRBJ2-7	TGTGCCAGCAGCCTCCGGGACAGGCCTTACGAGCAGTACTTC	CASSLRDRPYEQYF
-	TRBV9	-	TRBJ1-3	TGTGCCAGCAGCTCCGGGGGTGGAGGGGGAAACACCATATATTTT	CASSSGGGGGNTIYF
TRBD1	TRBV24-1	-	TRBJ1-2	TGTGCCACCAGTGACTCCGGGACAGGAAACTATGGCTACACCTTC	CATSDSGTGNYGYTF
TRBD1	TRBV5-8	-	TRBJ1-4	TGTGCCAGCAGCCCAGGACAGGGGGCGCGAGAAAAACTGTTTTTT	CASSPGQGAREKLFF
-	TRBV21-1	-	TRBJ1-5	TGTGCCAGTCATTCTCAGGGAACGATTGATCAGCCCCAGCATTTT	CASHSQGTIDQPQHF
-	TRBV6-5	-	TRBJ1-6	TGTGCCAGCAAACGGGAGGGGACGAATTCACCCCTCCACTTT	CASKREGTNSPLHF
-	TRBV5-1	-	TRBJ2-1	TGCGCCAGCATCCCAGAGGACTCCGTCGATGAGCAGTTCTTC	CASIPEDSVDEQFF
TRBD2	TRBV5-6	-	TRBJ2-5	TGTGCCAGCAGCTTGGAAGGACTAGTGCGGGCCCAGTACTTC	CASSLEGLVRAQYF
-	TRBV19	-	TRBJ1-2	TGTGCCAGTAGTTCCGGACGGAGGTTGCACTATGGCTACACCTTC	CASSSGRRLHYGYTF
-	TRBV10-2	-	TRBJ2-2	TGCGCCAGCAGATGGCGGGACACCGGGGAGCTGTTTTTT	CASRWRDTGELFF
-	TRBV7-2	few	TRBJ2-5	TGTGCCAGCAGCTTAGGCGGCAGGGGGGCCCAGTACTTC	CASSLGGRGAQYF
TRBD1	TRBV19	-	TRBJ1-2	TGTGCCAGTAGGCGGGACAGGATAAACTATGGCTACACCTTC	CASRRDRINYGYTF
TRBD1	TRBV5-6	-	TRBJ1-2	TGTGCCAGCAGCCCCCGGGGGCAGGGGGGATATGGCTACACCTTC	CASSPRGQGGYGYTF
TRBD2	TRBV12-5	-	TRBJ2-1	TGTGCTAGTGGATCTGCGGGGCTAGCGGTTTACAATGAGCAGTTCTTC	CASGSAGLAVYNEQFF
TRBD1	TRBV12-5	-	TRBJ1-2	TGTGCTAGTGGTTTAGACAGGGAGGCTAACTATGGCTACACCTTC	CASGLDREANYGYTF
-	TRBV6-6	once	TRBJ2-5	TGTGCCAGCAGTTCGACCGGGACAAAAGAGACCCAGTACTTC	CASSSTGTKETQYF
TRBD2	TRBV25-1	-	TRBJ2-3	TGTGCCAGCAGTCCCGGGACTAGCGGGAGGGCTGCAGATACGCAGTATTTT	CASSPGTSGRAADTQYF
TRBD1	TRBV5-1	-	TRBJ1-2	TGCGCCAGCAGCTTTCAAGTGACAGGGAGCTATGGCTACACCTTC	CASSFQVTGSYGYTF
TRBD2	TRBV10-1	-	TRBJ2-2	TGCGCCAGCAGTGTGTCGGGACTAACGTTGGGGGAGCTGTTTTTT	CASSVSGLTLGELFF
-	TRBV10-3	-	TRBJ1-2	TGTGCCATCAGCGCCGCCCCGCCAGGGGAAAAGAATGGCTACACCTTC	CAISAAPPGEKNGYTF
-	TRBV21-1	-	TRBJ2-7	TGTGCCAGCAGCCCGGCCCCAGGGAACCACGAGCAGTACTTC	CASSPAPGNHEQYF
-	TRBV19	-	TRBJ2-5	TGTGCCAGTAGTATAGATCAACAGGGCCAAGAGACCCAGTACTTC	CASSIDQQGQETQYF
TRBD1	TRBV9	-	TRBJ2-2	TGTGCCAGCAGCCCTAGACAGGGGACTTACACCGGGGAGCTGTTTTTT	CASSPRQGTYTGELFF
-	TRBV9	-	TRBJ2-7	TGTGCCAGCAGCGTAGGACAGGCAACCTACGAGCAGTACTTC	CASSVGQATYEQYF
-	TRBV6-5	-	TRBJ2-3	TGTGCCAGCAGAACTCGGTCGGGGAGCACAGATACGCAGTATTTT	CASRTRSGSTDTQYF
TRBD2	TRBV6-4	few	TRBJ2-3	TGTGCCAGCAGTGGGGCCCTCGAGGGAGGGCCCGTGTATTTT	CASSGALEGGPVYF
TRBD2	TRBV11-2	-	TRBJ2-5	TGTGCCAGCAGCTTAAGACTAGCGGGGCTCCAAGAGACCCAGTACTTC	CASSLRLAGLQETQYF
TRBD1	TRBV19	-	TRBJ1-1	TGTGCCAGTAGTTTAGGACAGGGTCCGGACACTGAAGCTTTCTTT	CASSLGQGPDTEAFF
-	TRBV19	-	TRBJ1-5	TGTGCCAGTAAGGGAGGGGACCATCAGCCCCAGCATTTT	CASKGGDHQPQHF
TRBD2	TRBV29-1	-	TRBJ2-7	TGCAGCGTCCCGGGACTAGCGGGAGTTGAGCAGTACTTC	CSVPGLAGVEQYF
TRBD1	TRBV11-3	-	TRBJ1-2	TGTGCCAGCAGCTTACCGACAGGGGGCAACTATGGCTACACCTTC	CASSLPTGGNYGYTF
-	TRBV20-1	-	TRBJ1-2	TGCAGTGCTAGTTCCCGCTATGGCTACACCTTC	CSASSRYGYTF
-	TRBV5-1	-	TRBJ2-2	TGCGCCAGCACCCTAGTTAACGACGGGGAGCTGTTTTTT	CASTLVNDGELFF
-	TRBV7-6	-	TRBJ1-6	TGTGCCAGCAGCGACAGGCGAGATAATTCACCCCTCCACTTT	CASSDRRDNSPLHF
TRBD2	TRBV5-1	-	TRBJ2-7	TGCGCCAGCAGCCTAAGAGCGGGACCCTCCTACGAGCAGTACTTC	CASSLRAGPSYEQYF
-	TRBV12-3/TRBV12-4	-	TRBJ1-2	TGTGCCAGCAGTTCCGCGGAAAACTATGGCTACACCTTC	CASSSAENYGYTF